The 26 T cell receptor beta chains in this list originate from one sample, sequenced in a study of blood T cell repertoires in COVID-19. Assay: immunoSEQ multiplex PCR; the TCRdb copy retains only in-frame clones and omits some. This table holds approximately 380,000 clones, about 85% found once. Sequences were obtained from peripheral blood. The receptors stem from a young woman with acute or convalescent COVID-19.

The chain has TRBV7-8 and TRBJ2-5; 7 bases match TRBD2. V trimming: 6 bases; J trimming: 6 bases; junction bases outside the gene matches: 7. The germline V gene has CDR1 SGHVS and CDR2 FQNEAQ. The CDR3 covers 13 residues. The CDR3 loop is CASSFRGEKTQYF. Written as DNA, the CDR3 is TGTGCCAGCAGTTTCCGGGGGGAGAAGACCCAGTACTTC.

In this sample, this clone turned up once. The chain combines TRBV3-1 (or the pseudogene TRBV3-2) with TRBJ2-6; possible D gene TRBD1, 5 bases. The germline V and J ends were trimmed by 1 base and 0 bases, with 10 bases remaining between them. CDR3 length: 17 residues. Germline V gene lookup returns CDR1 LGHDT and CDR2 YNNKEL (reference sequence). CDR3 sequence: CASSQGQGDSGANVLTF. The CDR3, as DNA: TGTGCCAGCAGCCAAGGCCAAGGGGACTCTGGGGCCAACGTCCTGACTTTC.

The chain couples TRBV11-2 to TRBJ2-1; 7 bases agree with TRBD2. Germline CDR1 SGHAT, CDR2 FQNNGV. The J segment lost 9 bases and the V segment lost 5 bases, leaving 16 bases of the junction unmatched. The CDR3 runs 16 residues. CDR3 nucleotides: TGTGCCAGCAGCCTTCACGGCGCGGGAGTATCGGGTGAGCAGTTCTTC. Its translation is CASSLHGAGVSGEQFF.

This chain connects TRBV14 to TRBJ2-1; 9 bases fit TRBD1. The CDR3 runs to 14 residues. V shed 3 bases, J shed 9 bases, and the junction held 6 bases outside the gene matches. Germline assignment: CDR1 SGHDN and CDR2 FVKESK. CDR3 nucleotides: TGTGCCAGCAGCCAGCGGACAGGGGCGGGTGAGCAGTTCTTC. Translation gives CASSQRTGAGEQFF.

On this clone itself: Other DNA sequences in the sample encode the same CDR3. This rearrangement joins TRBV2 to TRBJ1-1; 10 bases match TRBD1. CDR1 SNHLY and CDR2 FYNNEI come from the germline V gene. The CDR3 loop spans 12 amino acids. The J segment lost 8 bases and the V segment lost 6 bases, leaving 3 bases of the junction unmatched. The CDR3 spells CASSDRGPEAFF. CDR3 bases: TGTGCCAGCAGCGACAGGGGGCCAGAAGCTTTCTTT.

This clone was detected only a few times. The rearrangement links TRBV7-3 to TRBJ1-4; possible D gene TRBD1, 6 bases. V lost 8 bases, J lost 0 bases, and 10 bases lay in between. CDR3 length equals 14 residues. The germline gives CDR1 SGHTA, CDR2 FQGTGA. The CDR3 loop reads CASRDTATNEKLFF. The CDR3 DNA reads TGTGCCAGCCGGGACACAGCAACTAATGAAAAACTGTTTTTT.

The chain combines TRBV6-1 with TRBJ1-6; D unresolved. CDR1 is MNHNS and CDR2 is SASEGT in the germline V gene. Trimming removed 3 bases at V and 3 bases at J, with 9 bases between. This CDR3 contains 15 residues. The CDR3 is CASSDLPNYNSPLHF. The CDR3 region has the DNA TGTGCCAGCAGTGACCTACCGAACTATAATTCACCCCTCCACTTT.

The V call is TRBV24-1, the J call TRBJ2-2, with D possibly being TRBD2 (5 bases). CDR3 length: 15 amino acids. V lost 0 bases and J 6 bases, leaving 10 bases between the germline ends. Germline V gives CDR1 KGHDR, CDR2 SFDVKD. The CDR3 region is CATSDLVDSAGELFF. CDR3 in DNA: TGTGCCACCAGTGATTTGGTGGACTCGGCCGGGGAGCTGTTTTTT.

The chain joins TRBV5-1 to TRBJ1-1, with D maybe TRBD1 (5 bases). Germline V gene lookup returns CDR1 SGHRS and CDR2 YFSETQ. Trimming removed 0 bases at V and 0 bases at J, with 9 bases between. This CDR3 spans 15 amino acids. The CDR3 region has the DNA TGCGCCAGCAGCTTGGAAAGCAGGGTGAACACTGAAGCTTTCTTT. Protein: CASSLESRVNTEAFF.

This clone was seen a handful of times. This chain uses TRBV12-5 with TRBJ1-3, with D possibly TRBD1 on 5 matching bases. Trimming pared 0 bases from V and 0 bases from J, leaving 18 bases between. The CDR3 contains 19 residues. Germline assignment: CDR1 LGHNT and CDR2 FRNRAP. This CDR3 is CASGLVRGLGAASGNTIYF. In DNA, the CDR3 is TGTGCTAGTGGTTTGGTAAGGGGCCTGGGCGCGGCCTCTGGAAACACCATATATTTT. Full variable domain (missing parts from reference TRBV12-5 and TRBJ1-3): DARVTQTPRHKVTEMGQEVTMRCQPILGHNTVFWYRQTMMQGLELLAYFRNRAPLDDSGMPKDRFSAEMPDATLATLKIQPSEPRDSAVYFCASGLVRGLGAASGNTIYFGEGSWLTVV.

This sequence joins TRBV29-1 and TRBJ1-2, with D perhaps TRBD1 (5 bases). Between the trimmed V and J ends, which lost 7 bases and 8 bases, there was a span of 23 bases. Germline CDR1 SQVTM, CDR2 ANQGSEA. This CDR3 contains 14 residues. The DNA for the CDR3 is TGCAGCGCTACCTATATTCAGGGTATCGTCGGCTACACCTTC. This gives the protein CSATYIQGIVGYTF.

The V call is TRBV28, the J call TRBJ1-2; 9 bases are shared with TRBD1. V was pared by 6 bases and J by 7 bases, with 12 bases of the junction left unmatched. There are 15 residues in the CDR3. Germline CDR1 and CDR2: MDHEN and SYDVKM. CDR3: CASSHDTGGAGGYTF. CDR3 DNA: TGTGCCAGCAGCCATGATACAGGGGGCGCAGGTGGCTACACCTTC.

V usage is TRBV19 and J usage is TRBJ1-2; 7 bases are shared with TRBD1. The V gene end was trimmed by 3 bases and the J gene end by 3 bases; junction bases not matched to a gene: 4. CDR3 size: 14 residues. Germline values: CDR1 LNHDA, CDR2 SQIVND (reference sequence). CDR3 coding DNA: TGTGCCAGTAGTATCGGGGACAGTTACTATGGCTACACCTTC. This translates into CASSIGDSYYGYTF.

This sequence joins TRBV28 and TRBJ2-7; tentatively, D is TRBD1 (5 bases). CDR3 length: 12 residues. The V gene lost 3 bases and the J gene lost 11 bases, with 14 bases spanning the gap. Germline CDR1 MDHEN, CDR2 SYDVKM. The CDR3 region is CASSFLGQGKYF. DNA of the CDR3: TGTGCCAGCAGTTTCCTGGGGCAGGGAAAGTACTTC. Based on the CDR3 plus reference TRBV28 and TRBJ2-7, the full variable domain is DVKVTQSSRYLVKRTGEKVFLECVQDMDHENMFWYRQDPGLGLRLIYFSYDVKMKEKGDIPEGYSVSREKKERFSLILESASTNQTSMYLCASSFLGQGKYFGPGTRLTVT.

V and J are TRBV6-5 and TRBJ1-1, with D perhaps matching TRBD1 (6 bases). The V gene's germline CDR1 is MNHEY and CDR2 SVGAGI. V lost 2 bases and J lost 6, with 10 bases in between. CDR3 length: 13 amino acids. This CDR3 reads CASSYPGQSEAFF. The CDR3 coding sequence is TGTGCCAGCAGTTACCCTGGACAGTCTGAAGCTTTCTTT.

CDR3 DNA: TGTGCCAGTAGTTTTCACAGGGGGAGCCATCAGCCCCAGCATTTT. Amino acid sequence: CASSFHRGSHQPQHF. This rearrangement joins TRBV19 to TRBJ1-5, with 8 bases identical to TRBD1. CDR1 and CDR2 (germline): LNHDA, SQIVND (reference sequence). The CDR3 spans 15 residues. J was trimmed by 5 bases and V by 5 bases; bases with no gene match: 8.

The genes are TRBV28 and TRBJ2-1; 7 positions match TRBD2. Germline V gives CDR1 MDHEN, CDR2 SYDVKM. J lost 4 bases, V lost 10 bases, and 13 bases had no gene match. The CDR3 has 15 amino acids. CDR3 sequence reads: CATGEAGVGYNEQFF. The CDR3 coding sequence is TGTGCCACGGGCGAGGCGGGAGTAGGGTACAATGAGCAGTTCTTC.

This sequence joins TRBV6-5 and TRBJ1-2; 7 bases are shared with TRBD1. Germline loops: CDR1 MNHEY, CDR2 SVGAGI. Trimming cost V 4 bases and J 5 bases; bases outside gene matches: 7. The CDR3 is made up of 14 amino acids. CDR3 bases: TGTGCCAGCAGTTTAGACAGGGAAGGATATGGCTACACCTTC. This gives the protein CASSLDREGYGYTF.

This clone was recorded once. This chain connects TRBV5-5 to TRBJ1-5, with D tentatively TRBD1 (6 bases). Germline CDR1 SGHKS, CDR2 YYEKEE (reference sequence). Trimming removed 5 bases at V and 1 base at J, with 13 bases between. This CDR3 spans 15 amino acids. CDR3 amino acids: CASSLQGGSNQPQHF. In DNA form, the CDR3 reads TGTGCCAGCAGTCTACAGGGAGGGAGCAATCAGCCCCAGCATTTT.

The chain is built from TRBV5-1 and TRBJ1-1; D is possibly TRBD1 (6 bases). The CDR3 has 14 amino acids. CDR1 and CDR2 from the germline V gene are SGHRS and YFSETQ. V was pared by 3 bases and J by 7 bases, with 16 bases between. This CDR3 reads CASSSDPGGGEAFF. CDR3 nucleotide sequence: TGCGCCAGCAGCTCGGACCCGGGGGGCGGTGAAGCTTTCTTT.

This sequence joins TRBV10-3 and TRBJ2-7; 7 bases align to TRBD1. This CDR3 is 15 amino acids long. V was clipped by 6 bases and J by 2 bases; unmatched bases: 10. Germline CDR1 reads ENHRY; CDR2 reads SYGVKD. Here the CDR3 reads CAIRMPGTAAYEQYF. CDR3 coding DNA: TGTGCCATCAGGATGCCCGGGACAGCGGCCTACGAGCAGTACTTC.

The chain is built from TRBV24-1 and TRBJ2-2; the D gene is possibly TRBD1 (5 bases). Trimming removed 12 bases from V and 2 bases from J, with 12 bases in between. The CDR3 covers 13 residues. Germline loops: CDR1 KGHDR, CDR2 SFDVKD. CDR3 amino acids: CAAQTANTGELFF. The CDR3 DNA follows: TGTGCCGCCCAGACAGCCAACACCGGGGAGCTGTTTTTT.

The rearrangement uses TRBV19 and TRBJ1-5; tentative D call: TRBD1 (5 bases). The length of the CDR3 is 15 residues. Germline assignment: CDR1 LNHDA and CDR2 SQIVND (reference sequence). V lost 5 bases and J lost 8, with 19 bases in between. The CDR3 DNA is TGTGCCAGTAGTCCACCTGGAGGGGACGTAAAGCCCCAGCATTTT. It encodes CASSPPGGDVKPQHF.

This rearrangement joins TRBV2 to TRBJ2-6; D is possibly TRBD1 (5 bases). CDR1 and CDR2 (germline): SNHLY, FYNNEI. V was shortened by 6 bases and J by 0 bases, with 9 bases between the two germline ends. CDR3 length: 15 residues. The chain's CDR3 is CASRDTNSGANVLTF. Here the CDR3 DNA reads TGTGCCAGCAGGGACACTAACTCTGGGGCCAACGTCCTGACTTTC.

This chain links TRBV4-1 with TRBJ1-1, with a possible D match to TRBD1 (5 bases). Deletions cut 0 bases from V and 8 bases from J, with 10 bases between. Germline V CDR1 and CDR2: MGHRA, YSYEKL. The CDR3 has 13 residues. The CDR3 region is CASSQELRGEAFF. As DNA, the CDR3 is TGCGCCAGCAGCCAAGAGCTCCGGGGGGAAGCTTTCTTT.

Of note for this clone: The sample has other DNA sequences that encode this CDR3 too. This chain connects TRBV3-1 (or the pseudogene TRBV3-2) to TRBJ2-2; D gene uncertain. There are 13 residues in the CDR3. V was trimmed by 2 bases and J by 6 bases, leaving 7 bases between them. CDR1 is LGHDT and CDR2 is YNNKEL in the germline V gene (reference sequence). The CDR3 nucleotides read TGTGCCAGCAGCCAACGCGGTTCCGGGGAGCTGTTTTTT. It yields the protein CASSQRGSGELFF.